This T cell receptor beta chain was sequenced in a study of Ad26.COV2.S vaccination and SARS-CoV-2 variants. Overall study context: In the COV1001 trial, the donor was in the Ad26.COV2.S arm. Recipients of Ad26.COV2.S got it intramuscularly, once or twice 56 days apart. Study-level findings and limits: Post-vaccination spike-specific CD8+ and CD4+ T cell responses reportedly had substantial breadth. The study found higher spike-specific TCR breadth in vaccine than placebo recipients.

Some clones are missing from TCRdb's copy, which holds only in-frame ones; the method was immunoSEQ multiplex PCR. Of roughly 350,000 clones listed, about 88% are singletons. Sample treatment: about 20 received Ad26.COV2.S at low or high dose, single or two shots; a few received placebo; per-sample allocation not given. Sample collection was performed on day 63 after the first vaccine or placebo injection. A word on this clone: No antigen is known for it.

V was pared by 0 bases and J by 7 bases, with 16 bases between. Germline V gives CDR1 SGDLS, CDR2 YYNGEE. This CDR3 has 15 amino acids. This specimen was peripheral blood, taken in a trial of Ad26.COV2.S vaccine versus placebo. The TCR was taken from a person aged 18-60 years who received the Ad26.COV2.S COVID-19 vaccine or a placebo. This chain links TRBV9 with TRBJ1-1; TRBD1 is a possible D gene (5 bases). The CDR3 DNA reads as TGTGCCAGCAGCGTAGATCCAGGGAACACAGGTGAAGCTTTCTTT. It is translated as CASSVDPGNTGEAFF.